Presented here are 20 T cell receptor beta chains from one specimen sequenced in a study of blood T cell repertoires in COVID-19. This table comes from immunoSEQ multiplex PCR, and its TCRdb copy is limited to in-frame clones, with some not included. The sample yields roughly 120,000 clones, more than 75% seen once. The specimen was peripheral blood. The receptors here all came from a man aged 50 or older with active COVID-19.

The count of this clone is one. This chain joins TRBV10-2 and TRBJ2-2, with D maybe TRBD2 (5 bases). V was clipped by 8 bases and J by 6 bases, with 16 bases between them. CDR1 is WSHSY, CDR2 SAAADI, per germline. The CDR3 length is 14 residues. The DNA of the CDR3 is TGCGCCAGCCAATACACGGAGGTAGCCGGGGAGCTGTTTTTT. Protein product: CASQYTEVAGELFF.

The V gene is TRBV24-1, the J gene TRBJ2-1; the match to TRBD1 covers 9 bases. CDR1 is KGHDR, CDR2 SFDVKD, per germline. CDR3 length: 13 residues. Trimming cost V 10 bases and J 6 bases; bases outside gene matches: 6. In DNA, the CDR3 is TGTGCCACGGAGGGACAGGGCCCCAATGAGCAGTTCTTC. It encodes CATEGQGPNEQFF.

The gene calls are TRBV28 and TRBJ2-7; TRBD1 is a possible D gene (5 bases). Germline CDR1 reads MDHEN; CDR2 reads SYDVKM. Trimming left V 6 bases short and J 6 bases short, with 15 bases between. The CDR3 is made up of 13 amino acids. As DNA, the CDR3 is TGTGCCAGCAGGGGGCTGTGGGGAAGCGAGCAGTACGTC. Protein sequence: CASRGLWGSEQYV.

This clone was detected only once. The chain is built from TRBV5-4 and TRBJ2-7; the match to TRBD1 covers 7 bases. The V and J ends lost 1 base and 5 bases, in that order; junction bases with no gene match: 6. The germline V gene encodes CDR1 SGHNT and CDR2 YYREEE (reference sequence). The CDR3 is 14 residues long. The CDR3 nucleotides read TGTGCCAGCAGCTTGCAGACAGGGTCTCACGAGCAGTACGTC. It codes for CASSLQTGSHEQYV.

The chain recombines TRBV28 with TRBJ2-5, with 8 bases identical to TRBD2. The CDR3 consists of 14 residues. The V gene's germline CDR1 is MDHEN and CDR2 SYDVKM. Trimming cost V 6 bases and J 4 bases; bases outside gene matches: 7. CDR3 sequence reads: CASSRQAGGETQYF. In DNA, the CDR3 is TGTGCCAGCAGCAGACAGGCGGGGGGAGAGACCCAGTACTTC. The whole variable domain, remainder taken from reference TRBV28 and TRBJ2-5, is DVKVTQSSRYLVKRTGEKVFLECVQDMDHENMFWYRQDPGLGLRLIYFSYDVKMKEKGDIPEGYSVSREKKERFSLILESASTNQTSMYLCASSRQAGGETQYFGPGTRLLVL.

The chain has TRBV12-5 and TRBJ2-3; 8 bases agree with TRBD2. The germline V gene encodes CDR1 LGHNT and CDR2 FRNRAP. The CDR3 has 16 amino acids. Unmatched junction bases numbered 10, after V lost 6 bases and J lost 2 bases. The chain's CDR3 is CASGSPAGGLTDTQYF. The CDR3 region has the DNA TGTGCTAGTGGCAGCCCGGCGGGGGGCCTCACAGATACGCAGTATTTT.

This clone was counted between two and nine times. The V and J genes are TRBV6-4 and TRBJ1-6, with 11 bases identical to TRBD1. This CDR3 contains 18 residues. Per germline, CDR1 MRHNA and CDR2 SNTAGT. The V and J ends lost 2 bases and 10 bases, in that order; junction bases with no gene match: 13. The CDR3 DNA follows: TGTGCCAGCAGTGACGTCGGTGCTAAGCGGGACAGGGGGTCACCCCTCCACTTT. As protein: CASSDVGAKRDRGSPLHF.

The chain links TRBV3-1 (or the pseudogene TRBV3-2) to TRBJ2-2, with D uncertain. V lost 1 base and J 0 bases, leaving 6 bases between the germline ends. The CDR3 extends over 15 amino acids. Germline assignment: CDR1 LGHDT and CDR2 YNNKEL (reference sequence). Here the CDR3 reads CASSQGVANTGELFF. CDR3 bases: TGTGCCAGCAGCCAAGGAGTAGCGAACACCGGGGAGCTGTTTTTT.

This clone was seen only once. The V call is TRBV10-3, the J call TRBJ2-3; 12 bases agree with TRBD2. Unmatched junction bases numbered 4, after V lost 0 bases and J lost 0 bases. CDR3 length: 18 amino acids. Looked up from germline, CDR1 is ENHRY and CDR2 is SYGVKD. CDR3 amino acids: CAISESTSGSTSTDTQYF. CDR3 sequence (DNA): TGTGCCATCAGTGAGTCGACTAGCGGGAGTACCAGCACAGATACGCAGTATTTT.

The chain carries TRBV6-5 and TRBJ1-5, with D possibly matching TRBD1 (6 bases). Trimming left V 5 bases short and J 6 bases short, with 17 bases between. CDR1 and CDR2 (germline): MNHEY, SVGAGI. The CDR3 is 15 residues long. CDR3 in amino acids: CASSPKIGGGQPQHF. Written as DNA, the CDR3 is TGTGCCAGCAGTCCCAAAATTGGGGGCGGTCAGCCCCAGCATTTT.

This sequence joins TRBV6-2 or TRBV6-3 and TRBJ2-7, with TRBD1 identical over 9 bases. There are 15 residues in the CDR3. The trim removed 4 bases at V and 3 bases at J, leaving 7 bases unmatched. CDR1 is MNHEY and CDR2 is SVGEGT in the germline V gene. The CDR3: CASSSLRTGDYEQYV. CDR3 DNA sequence: TGTGCCAGCAGTTCCCTCCGGACAGGGGACTACGAGCAGTACGTC.

The chain has TRBV7-2 and TRBJ2-3, with D possibly TRBD1 on 5 matching bases. The CDR3 runs to 15 residues. In germline, CDR1 is SGHTA, CDR2 FQGNSA. V was pared by 2 bases and J by 4 bases, with 13 bases between. CDR3 coding DNA: TGTGCCAGCAGCTTAAGGGGTGACGGGTCAGATACGCAGTATTTT. Translation: CASSLRGDGSDTQYF.

The CDR3 bases are TGTGCCAGCAGTCAGAGGCGGGAGTGGACAGGGGGCCCCTTTGGGGTAGATCAGCCCCAGCATTTT. It yields the protein CASSQRREWTGGPFGVDQPQHF. V and J are TRBV6-6 and TRBJ1-5, with 11 bases fitting TRBD1. This CDR3 is 22 amino acids long. Germline trimming cut 5 bases from V and 5 bases from J; bases unmatched to any gene: 26. The germline V gene encodes CDR1 MNHNY and CDR2 SVGAGI (reference sequence).

This clone was seen at least ten times. The chain has TRBV5-1 and TRBJ2-2; maybe TRBD1 (5 bases). Trimming took off 4 bases at V and 3 bases at J, with 13 bases between the two ends. The CDR3 runs to 15 residues. Germline assignment: CDR1 SGHRS and CDR2 YFSETQ. The CDR3 DNA sequence: TGCGCCAGCAGCCACAGGACCTGGGACACCGGGGAGCTGTTTTTT. Amino acid sequence: CASSHRTWDTGELFF. Full variable domain (missing parts from reference TRBV5-1 and TRBJ2-2): KAGVTQTPRYLIKTRGQQVTLSCSPISGHRSVSWYQQTPGQGLQFLFEYFSETQRNKGNFPGRFSGRQFSNSRSEMNVSTLELGDSALYLCASSHRTWDTGELFFGEGSRLTVL.

The gene calls are TRBV2 and TRBJ1-5, with D unresolved. Deletions cut 2 bases from V and 7 bases from J, with 12 bases between. The CDR3 runs 14 residues. Germline-derived CDR1 and CDR2 are SNHLY and FYNNEI. The CDR3 region is CASSESGSYQPQHF. Here the CDR3 DNA reads TGTGCCAGCAGTGAATCGGGGTCGTACCAGCCCCAGCATTTT.

The chain links TRBV14 to TRBJ1-2; 7 bases are shared with TRBD1. With 1 base clipped from V and 4 bases from J, the junction kept 3 bases outside the gene matches. The CDR3 is 14 amino acids. Germline V gives CDR1 SGHDN, CDR2 FVKESK. The CDR3 coding sequence is TGTGCCAGCAGCCAAGTGACAGGGAGCTATGGCTACACCTTC. Translation: CASSQVTGSYGYTF.

The chain couples TRBV6-2 or TRBV6-3 to TRBJ1-2; TRBD1 matches 7 bases. The CDR3 runs to 14 residues. Trimming cost V 5 bases and J 7 bases; bases outside gene matches: 10. Germline CDR1 is MNHEY and CDR2 is SVGEGT. CDR3 loop: CASSPRQGSGGYTF. CDR3 coding DNA: TGTGCCAGCAGTCCCCGACAGGGATCGGGTGGCTACACCTTC.

The chain carries TRBV29-1 and TRBJ2-5, with D unclear. V gave up 4 bases and J gave up 4 bases, with 13 bases separating them. This CDR3 has 13 amino acids. Germline-derived CDR1 and CDR2 are SQVTM and ANQGSEA. CDR3 DNA: TGCAGCGTTGGTCAGCATAGAGGAGAGACCCAGTACTTC. It yields the protein CSVGQHRGETQYF. Combining the CDR3 with reference TRBV29-1 and TRBJ2-5 gives the whole variable domain SAVISQKPSRDICQRGTSLTIQCQVDSQVTMMFWYRQQPGQSLTLIATANQGSEATYESGFVIDKFPISRPNLTFSTLTVSNMSPEDSSIYLCSVGQHRGETQYFGPGTRLLVL.

J is TRBJ2-1 and V is TRBV9, with a tentative D call TRBD2 (6 bases). CDR3 length equals 16 residues. Germline values: CDR1 SGDLS, CDR2 YYNGEE. Trimming pared 5 bases from V and 8 bases from J, leaving 23 bases between. This chain's CDR3 is CASSGYAGGVGDEQFF. For the CDR3, the DNA is TGTGCCAGCAGTGGCTACGCCGGCGGGGTGGGCGATGAGCAGTTCTTC.

This chain links TRBV30 with TRBJ1-1; D not certain. The CDR3 spans 13 residues. Trimming cost V 1 base and J 2 bases, with 8 bases left between them. From germline, CDR1 is GTSNPN and CDR2 SVGIG (reference sequence). The CDR3: CAWSGQTNTEAFF. CDR3 sequence (DNA): TGTGCCTGGAGTGGGCAGACAAACACTGAAGCTTTCTTT.